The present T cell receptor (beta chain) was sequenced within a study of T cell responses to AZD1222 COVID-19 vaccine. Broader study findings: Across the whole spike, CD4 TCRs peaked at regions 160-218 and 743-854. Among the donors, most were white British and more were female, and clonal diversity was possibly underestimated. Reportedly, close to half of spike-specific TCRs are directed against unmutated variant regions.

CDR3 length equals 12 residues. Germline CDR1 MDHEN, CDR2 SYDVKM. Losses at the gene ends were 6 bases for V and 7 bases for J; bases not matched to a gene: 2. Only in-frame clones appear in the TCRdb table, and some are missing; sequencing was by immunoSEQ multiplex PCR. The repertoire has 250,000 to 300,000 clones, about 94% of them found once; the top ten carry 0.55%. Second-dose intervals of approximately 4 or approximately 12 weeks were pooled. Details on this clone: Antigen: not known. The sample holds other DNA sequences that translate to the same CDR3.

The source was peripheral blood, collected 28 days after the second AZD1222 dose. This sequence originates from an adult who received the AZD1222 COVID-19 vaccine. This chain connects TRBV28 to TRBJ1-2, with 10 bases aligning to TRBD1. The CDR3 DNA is TGTGCCAGCAGGACAGGGGGCCGTGGCTACACCTTC. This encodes CASRTGGRGYTF.